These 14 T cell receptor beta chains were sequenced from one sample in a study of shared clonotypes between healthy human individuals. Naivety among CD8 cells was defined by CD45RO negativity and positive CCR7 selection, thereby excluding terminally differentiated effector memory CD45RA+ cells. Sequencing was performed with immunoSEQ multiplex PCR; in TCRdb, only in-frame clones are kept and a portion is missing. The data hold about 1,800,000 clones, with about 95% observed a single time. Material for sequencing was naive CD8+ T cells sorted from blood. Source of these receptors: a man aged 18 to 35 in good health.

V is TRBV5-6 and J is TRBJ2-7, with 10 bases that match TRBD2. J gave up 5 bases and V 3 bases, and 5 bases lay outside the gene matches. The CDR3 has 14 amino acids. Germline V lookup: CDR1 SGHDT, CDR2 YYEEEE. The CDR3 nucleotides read TGTGCCAGCAGCTCCGGGACTAGCGTGGACGAGCAGTACTTC. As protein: CASSSGTSVDEQYF.

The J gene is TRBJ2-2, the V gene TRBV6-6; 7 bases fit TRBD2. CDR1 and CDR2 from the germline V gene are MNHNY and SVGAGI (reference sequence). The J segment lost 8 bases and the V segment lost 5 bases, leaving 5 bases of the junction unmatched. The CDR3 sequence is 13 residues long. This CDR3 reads CASSGAGIGELFF. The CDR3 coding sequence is TGTGCCAGCAGTGGAGCGGGAATTGGGGAGCTGTTTTTT.

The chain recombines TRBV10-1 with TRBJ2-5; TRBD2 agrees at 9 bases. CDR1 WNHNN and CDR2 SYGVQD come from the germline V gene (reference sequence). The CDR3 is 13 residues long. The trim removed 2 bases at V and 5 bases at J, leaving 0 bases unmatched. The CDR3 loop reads CASSESGRETQYF. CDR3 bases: TGCGCCAGCAGTGAGAGCGGGAGGGAGACCCAGTACTTC.

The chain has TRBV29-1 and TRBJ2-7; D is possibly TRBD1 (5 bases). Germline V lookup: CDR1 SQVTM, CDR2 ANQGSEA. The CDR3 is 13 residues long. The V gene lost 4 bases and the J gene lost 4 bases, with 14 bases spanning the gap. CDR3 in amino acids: CSVAQGYRYEQYF. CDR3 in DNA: TGCAGCGTTGCTCAGGGTTACAGGTACGAGCAGTACTTC.

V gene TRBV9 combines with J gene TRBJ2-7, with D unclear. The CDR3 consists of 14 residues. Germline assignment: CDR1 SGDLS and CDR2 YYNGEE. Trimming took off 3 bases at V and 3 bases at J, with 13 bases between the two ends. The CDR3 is CASSAGLDVYEQYF. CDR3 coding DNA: TGTGCCAGCAGCGCTGGTCTCGACGTCTACGAGCAGTACTTC.

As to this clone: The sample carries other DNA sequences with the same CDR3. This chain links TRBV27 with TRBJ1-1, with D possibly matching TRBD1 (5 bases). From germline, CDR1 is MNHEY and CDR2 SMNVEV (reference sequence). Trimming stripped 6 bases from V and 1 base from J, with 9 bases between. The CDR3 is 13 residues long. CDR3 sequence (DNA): TGTGCCAGCAGCATTGACAGGAACACTGAAGCTTTCTTT. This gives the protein CASSIDRNTEAFF.

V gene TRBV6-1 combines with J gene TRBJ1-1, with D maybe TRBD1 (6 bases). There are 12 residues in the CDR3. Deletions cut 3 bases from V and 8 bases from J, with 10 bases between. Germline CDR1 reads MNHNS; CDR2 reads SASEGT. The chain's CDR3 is CASSDPGQEAFF. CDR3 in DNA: TGTGCCAGCAGTGATCCGGGACAAGAAGCTTTCTTT.

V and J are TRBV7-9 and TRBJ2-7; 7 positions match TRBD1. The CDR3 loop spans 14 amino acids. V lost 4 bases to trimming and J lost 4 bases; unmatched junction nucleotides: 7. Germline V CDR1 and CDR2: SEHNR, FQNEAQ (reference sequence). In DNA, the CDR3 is TGTGCCAGCAGCTCCCCGACAGGGTGGTACGAGCAGTACTTC. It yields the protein CASSSPTGWYEQYF. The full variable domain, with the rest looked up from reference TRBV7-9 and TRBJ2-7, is DTGVSQNPRHKITKRGQNVTFRCDPISEHNRLYWYRQTLGQGPEFLTYFQNEAQLEKSRLLSDRFSAERPKGSFSTLEIQRTEQGDSAMYLCASSSPTGWYEQYFGPGTRLTVT.

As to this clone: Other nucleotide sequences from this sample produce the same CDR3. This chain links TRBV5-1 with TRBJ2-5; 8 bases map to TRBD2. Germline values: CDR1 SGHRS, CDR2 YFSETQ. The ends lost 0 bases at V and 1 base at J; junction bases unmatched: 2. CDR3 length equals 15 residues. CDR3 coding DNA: TGCGCCAGCAGCTTGGCTCTAGCGGGCCAAGAGACCCAGTACTTC. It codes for CASSLALAGQETQYF.

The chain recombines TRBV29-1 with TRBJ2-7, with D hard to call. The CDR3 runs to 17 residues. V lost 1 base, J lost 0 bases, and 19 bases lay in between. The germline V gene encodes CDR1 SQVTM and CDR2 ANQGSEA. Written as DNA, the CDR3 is TGCAGCGTTGAAGGCCCCAATGAAGGGTCTAGCTCCTACGAGCAGTACTTC. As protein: CSVEGPNEGSSSYEQYF.

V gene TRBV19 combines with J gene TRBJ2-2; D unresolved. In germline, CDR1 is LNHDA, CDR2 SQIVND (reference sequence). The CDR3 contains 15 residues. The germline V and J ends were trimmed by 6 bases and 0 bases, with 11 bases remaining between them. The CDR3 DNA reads TGTGCCAGTAGCCCTAGTAAGGCGAACACCGGGGAGCTGTTTTTT. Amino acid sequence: CASSPSKANTGELFF. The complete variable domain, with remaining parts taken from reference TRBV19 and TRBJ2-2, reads DGGITQSPKYLFRKEGQNVTLSCEQNLNHDAMYWYRQDPGQGLRLIYYSQIVNDFQKGDIAEGYSVSREKKESFPLTVTSAQKNPTAFYLCASSPSKANTGELFFGEGSRLTVL.

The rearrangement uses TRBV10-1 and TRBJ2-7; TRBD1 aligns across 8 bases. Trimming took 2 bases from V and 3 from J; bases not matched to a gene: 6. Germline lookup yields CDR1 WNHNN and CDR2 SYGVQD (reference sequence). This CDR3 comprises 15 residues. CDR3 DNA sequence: TGCGCCAGCAGTGAGGGCAGGGGGCCGATCTACGAGCAGTACTTC. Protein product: CASSEGRGPIYEQYF.

The CDR3 protein is CASSPSVGGYEQYF. The CDR3 nucleotides read TGTGCCAGCAGCCCGTCGGTTGGGGGCTACGAGCAGTACTTC. This chain connects TRBV7-2 to TRBJ2-7; perhaps D is TRBD1 or TRBD2 (5 bases each). This CDR3 region has 14 residues. CDR1 and CDR2 from the germline V gene are SGHTA and FQGNSA. V dropped 5 bases and J dropped 3 bases, with 14 bases sitting between them.

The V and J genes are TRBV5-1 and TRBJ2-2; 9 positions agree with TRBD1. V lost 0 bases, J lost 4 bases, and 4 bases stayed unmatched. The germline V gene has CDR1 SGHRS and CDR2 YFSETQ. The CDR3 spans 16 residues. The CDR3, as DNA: TGCGCCAGCAGCTTGGGGACAGGGGCCCTCACCGGGGAGCTGTTTTTT. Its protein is CASSLGTGALTGELFF.